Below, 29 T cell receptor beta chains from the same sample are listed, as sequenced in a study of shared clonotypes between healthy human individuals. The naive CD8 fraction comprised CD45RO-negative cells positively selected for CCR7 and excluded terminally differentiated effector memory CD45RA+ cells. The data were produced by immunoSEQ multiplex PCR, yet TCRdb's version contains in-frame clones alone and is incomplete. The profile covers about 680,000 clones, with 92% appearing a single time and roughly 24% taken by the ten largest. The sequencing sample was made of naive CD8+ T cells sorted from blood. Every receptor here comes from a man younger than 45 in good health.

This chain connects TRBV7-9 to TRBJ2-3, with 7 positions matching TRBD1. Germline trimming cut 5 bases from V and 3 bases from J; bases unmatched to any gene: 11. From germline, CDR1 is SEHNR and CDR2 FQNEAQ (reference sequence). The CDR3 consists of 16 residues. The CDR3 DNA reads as TGTGCCAGCAGCGATCGTAGGGACAGTGCGACAGATACGCAGTATTTT. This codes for CASSDRRDSATDTQYF.

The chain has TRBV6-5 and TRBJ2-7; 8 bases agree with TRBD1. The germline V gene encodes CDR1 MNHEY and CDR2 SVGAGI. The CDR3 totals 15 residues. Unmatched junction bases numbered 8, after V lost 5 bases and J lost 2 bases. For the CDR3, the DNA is TGTGCCAGCAGTCTGGGACAGGAAACACCCTACGAGCAGTACTTC. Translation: CASSLGQETPYEQYF.

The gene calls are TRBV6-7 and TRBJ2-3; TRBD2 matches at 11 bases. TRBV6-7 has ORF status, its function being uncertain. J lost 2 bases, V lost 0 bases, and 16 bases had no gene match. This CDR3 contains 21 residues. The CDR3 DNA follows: TGTGCCAGCAGTTACTCGATTAGCGGGAGGGGGTTTTGGCCTTACACAGATACGCAGTATTTT. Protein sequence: CASSYSISGRGFWPYTDTQYF.

In DNA form, the CDR3 reads TGTGCCGCCTGGCGCAACACCGGGGAGCTGTTTTTT. This gives the protein CAAWRNTGELFF. The chain carries TRBV27 and TRBJ2-2; D not certain. Trimming cost V 11 bases and J 2 bases, with 9 bases left between them. CDR3 size: 12 residues. Per germline, CDR1 MNHEY and CDR2 SMNVEV (reference sequence).

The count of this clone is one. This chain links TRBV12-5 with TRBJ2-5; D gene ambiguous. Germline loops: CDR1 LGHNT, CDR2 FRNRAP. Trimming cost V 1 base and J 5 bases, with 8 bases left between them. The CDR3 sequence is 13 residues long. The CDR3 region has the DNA TGTGCTAGTGGTTTGGGCATCGTGGAGACCCAGTACTTC. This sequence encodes CASGLGIVETQYF.

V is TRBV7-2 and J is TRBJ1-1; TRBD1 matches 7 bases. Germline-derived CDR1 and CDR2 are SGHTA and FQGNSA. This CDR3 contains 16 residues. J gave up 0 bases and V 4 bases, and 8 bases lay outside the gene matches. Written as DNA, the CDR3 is TGTGCCAGCAGCTCATACCGGGACAGACTGAACACTGAAGCTTTCTTT. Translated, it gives CASSSYRDRLNTEAFF.

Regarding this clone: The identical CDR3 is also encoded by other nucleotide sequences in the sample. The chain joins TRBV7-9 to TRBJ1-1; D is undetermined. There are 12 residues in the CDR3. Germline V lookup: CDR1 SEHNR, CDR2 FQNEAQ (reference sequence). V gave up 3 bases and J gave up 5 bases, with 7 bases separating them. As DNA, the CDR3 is TGTGCCAGCAGCTTGGACGGGACTGAAGCTTTCTTT. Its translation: CASSLDGTEAFF.

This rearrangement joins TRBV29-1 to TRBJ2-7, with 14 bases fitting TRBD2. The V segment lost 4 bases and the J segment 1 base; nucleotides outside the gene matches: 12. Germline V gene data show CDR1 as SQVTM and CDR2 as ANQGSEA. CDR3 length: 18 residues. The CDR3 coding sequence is TGCAGCGTTGCGGTTATTATGGGGACTAGCGGGGGTTCCTACGAGCAGTACTTC. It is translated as CSVAVIMGTSGGSYEQYF.

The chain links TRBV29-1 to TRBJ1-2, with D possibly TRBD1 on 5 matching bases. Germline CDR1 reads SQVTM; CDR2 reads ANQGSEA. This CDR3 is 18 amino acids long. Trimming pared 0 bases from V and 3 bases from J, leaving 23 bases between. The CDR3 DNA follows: TGCAGCGTTGAAGACGGAATGGGGCAGGGTTTTCCCCACTATGGCTACACCTTC. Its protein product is CSVEDGMGQGFPHYGYTF.

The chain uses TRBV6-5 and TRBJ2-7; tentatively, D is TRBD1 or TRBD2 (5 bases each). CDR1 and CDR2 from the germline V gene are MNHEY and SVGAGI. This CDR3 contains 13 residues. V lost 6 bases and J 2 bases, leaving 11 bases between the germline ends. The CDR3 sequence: CASRLGTTYEQYF. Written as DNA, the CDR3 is TGTGCCAGCAGGCTGGGGACCACCTACGAGCAGTACTTC.

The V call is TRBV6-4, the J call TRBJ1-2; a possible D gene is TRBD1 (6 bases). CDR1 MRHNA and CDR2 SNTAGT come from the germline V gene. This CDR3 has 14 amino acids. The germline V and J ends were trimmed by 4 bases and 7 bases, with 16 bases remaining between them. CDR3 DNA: TGTGCCAGCAGTGCCGGGGGCGGGATAGGTGGCTACACCTTC. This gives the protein CASSAGGGIGGYTF.

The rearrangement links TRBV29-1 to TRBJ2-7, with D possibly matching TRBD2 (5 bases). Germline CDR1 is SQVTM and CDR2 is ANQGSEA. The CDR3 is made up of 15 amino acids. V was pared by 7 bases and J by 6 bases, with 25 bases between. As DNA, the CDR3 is TGCAGCGCCAGACCCGCCGGACTTAGAGACCCCGAGCAGTACTTC. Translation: CSARPAGLRDPEQYF.

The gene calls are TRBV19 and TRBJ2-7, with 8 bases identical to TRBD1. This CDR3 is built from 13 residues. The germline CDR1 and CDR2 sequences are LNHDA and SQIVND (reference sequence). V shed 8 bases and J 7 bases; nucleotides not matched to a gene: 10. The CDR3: CASSDRGDGEQYF. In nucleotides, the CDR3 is TGTGCCAGTTCCGACAGGGGAGATGGGGAGCAGTACTTC. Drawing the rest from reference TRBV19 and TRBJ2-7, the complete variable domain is DGGITQSPKYLFRKEGQNVTLSCEQNLNHDAMYWYRQDPGQGLRLIYYSQIVNDFQKGDIAEGYSVSREKKESFPLTVTSAQKNPTAFYLCASSDRGDGEQYFGPGTRLTVT.

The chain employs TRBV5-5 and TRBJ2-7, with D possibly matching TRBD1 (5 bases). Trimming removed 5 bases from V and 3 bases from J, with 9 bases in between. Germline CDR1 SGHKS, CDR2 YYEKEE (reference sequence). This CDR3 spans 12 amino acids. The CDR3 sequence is CASSVDSYEQYF. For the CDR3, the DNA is TGTGCCAGCAGTGTTGACAGCTACGAGCAGTACTTC.

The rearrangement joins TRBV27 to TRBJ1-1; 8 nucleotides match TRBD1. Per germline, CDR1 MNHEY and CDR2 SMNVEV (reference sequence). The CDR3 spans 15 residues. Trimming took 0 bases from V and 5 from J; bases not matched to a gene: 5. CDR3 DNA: TGTGCCAGCAGTTTATCTCGGACAGGGTTGACTGAAGCTTTCTTT. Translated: CASSLSRTGLTEAFF.

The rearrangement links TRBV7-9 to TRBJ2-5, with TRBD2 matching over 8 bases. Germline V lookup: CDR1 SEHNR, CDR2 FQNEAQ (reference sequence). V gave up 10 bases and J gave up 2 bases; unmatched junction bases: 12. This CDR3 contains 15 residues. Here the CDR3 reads CATDTGGRKQETQYF. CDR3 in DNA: TGTGCCACGGACACTGGCGGGAGGAAACAAGAGACCCAGTACTTC.

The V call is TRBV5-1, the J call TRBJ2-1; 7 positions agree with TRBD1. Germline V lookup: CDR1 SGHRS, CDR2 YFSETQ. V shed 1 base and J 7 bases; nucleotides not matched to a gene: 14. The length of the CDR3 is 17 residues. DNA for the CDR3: TGCGCCAGCAGCTTGTACCCCCGGGACAGAACCCATAATGAGCAGTTCTTC. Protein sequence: CASSLYPRDRTHNEQFF.

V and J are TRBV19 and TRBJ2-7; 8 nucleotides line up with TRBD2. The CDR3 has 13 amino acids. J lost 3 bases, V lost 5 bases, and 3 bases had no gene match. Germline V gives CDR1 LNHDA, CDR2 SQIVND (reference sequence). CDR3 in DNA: TGTGCCAGTAGTCTTAGCGGGGTCTACGAGCAGTACTTC. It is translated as CASSLSGVYEQYF.

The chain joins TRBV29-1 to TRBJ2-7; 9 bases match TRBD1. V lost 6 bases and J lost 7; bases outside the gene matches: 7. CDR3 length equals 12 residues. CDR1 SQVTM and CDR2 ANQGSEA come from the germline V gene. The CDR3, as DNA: TGCAGCGTCACAGGGGGCCGCCAGGAGCAGTACTTC. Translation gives CSVTGGRQEQYF.

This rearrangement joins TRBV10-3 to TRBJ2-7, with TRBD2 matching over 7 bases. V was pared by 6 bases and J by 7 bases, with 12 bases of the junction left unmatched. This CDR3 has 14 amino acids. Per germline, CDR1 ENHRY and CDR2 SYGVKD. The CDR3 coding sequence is TGTGCCATCAGCCCGAGCTCCACTAGCGCAGAGCAGTACTTC. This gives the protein CAISPSSTSAEQYF.

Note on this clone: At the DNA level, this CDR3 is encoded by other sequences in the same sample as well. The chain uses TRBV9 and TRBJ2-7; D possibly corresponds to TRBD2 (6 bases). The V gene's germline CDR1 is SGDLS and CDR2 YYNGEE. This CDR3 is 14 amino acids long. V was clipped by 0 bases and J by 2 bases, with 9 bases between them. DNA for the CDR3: TGTGCCAGCAGCGTAGGTGGAGGGACCTACGAGCAGTACTTC. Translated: CASSVGGGTYEQYF.

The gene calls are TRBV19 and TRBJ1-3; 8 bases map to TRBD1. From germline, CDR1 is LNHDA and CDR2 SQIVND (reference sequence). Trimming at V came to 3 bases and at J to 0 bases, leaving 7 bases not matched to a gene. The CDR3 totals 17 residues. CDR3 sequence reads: CASSIRTGFISGNTIYF. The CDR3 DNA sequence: TGTGCCAGTAGTATCCGGACAGGGTTCATCTCTGGAAACACCATATATTTT. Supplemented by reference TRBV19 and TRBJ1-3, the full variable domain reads DGGITQSPKYLFRKEGQNVTLSCEQNLNHDAMYWYRQDPGQGLRLIYYSQIVNDFQKGDIAEGYSVSREKKESFPLTVTSAQKNPTAFYLCASSIRTGFISGNTIYFGEGSWLTVV.

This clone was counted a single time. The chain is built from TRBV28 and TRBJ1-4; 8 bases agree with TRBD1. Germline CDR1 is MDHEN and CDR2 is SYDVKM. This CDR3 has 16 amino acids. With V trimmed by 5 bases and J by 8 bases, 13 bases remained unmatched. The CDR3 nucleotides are TGTGCCAGCAGTCCCCGCCTCGGACAGGGAAGAGAAAAACTGTTTTTT. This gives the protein CASSPRLGQGREKLFF.

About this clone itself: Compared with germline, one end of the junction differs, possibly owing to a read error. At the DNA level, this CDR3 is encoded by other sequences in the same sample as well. The chain's CDR3 is CASSVSGRAGGELFF. The CDR3 region has the DNA TGCGCCAGCAGCGTAAGCGGGAGGGCAGGCGGGGAGCTGTTTTTT. The chain uses TRBV9 and TRBJ2-2; 10 bases are a match to TRBD2. Germline values: CDR1 SGDLS, CDR2 YYNGEE. This CDR3 spans 15 amino acids. Looking up the rest from reference TRBV9 and TRBJ2-2 gives the full variable domain: DSGVTQTPKHLITATGQRVTLRCSPRSGDLSVYWYQQSLDQGLQFLIQYYNGEERAKGNILERFSAQQFPDLHSELNLSSLELGDSALYFCASSVSGRAGGELFFGEGSRLTVL.

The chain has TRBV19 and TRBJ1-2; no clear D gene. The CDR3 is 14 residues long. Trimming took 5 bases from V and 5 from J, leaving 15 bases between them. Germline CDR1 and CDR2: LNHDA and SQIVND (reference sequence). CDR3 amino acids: CASSLGGGGYGYTF. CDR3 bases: TGTGCCAGTAGTCTGGGAGGCGGAGGTTATGGCTACACCTTC.

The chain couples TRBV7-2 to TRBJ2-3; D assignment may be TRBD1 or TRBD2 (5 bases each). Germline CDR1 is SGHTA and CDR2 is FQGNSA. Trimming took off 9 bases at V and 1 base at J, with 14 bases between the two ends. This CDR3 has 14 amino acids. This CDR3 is CASREGQGTDTQYF. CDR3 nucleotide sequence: TGTGCCAGTCGAGAGGGGCAGGGCACAGATACGCAGTATTTT.

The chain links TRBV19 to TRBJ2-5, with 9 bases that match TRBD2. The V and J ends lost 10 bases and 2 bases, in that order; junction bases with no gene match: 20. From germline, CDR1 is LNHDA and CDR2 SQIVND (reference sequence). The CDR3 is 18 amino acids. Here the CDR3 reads CAKRPGTSHLNKQETQYF. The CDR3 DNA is TGTGCCAAAAGACCCGGGACTAGCCATCTTAATAAACAAGAGACCCAGTACTTC.

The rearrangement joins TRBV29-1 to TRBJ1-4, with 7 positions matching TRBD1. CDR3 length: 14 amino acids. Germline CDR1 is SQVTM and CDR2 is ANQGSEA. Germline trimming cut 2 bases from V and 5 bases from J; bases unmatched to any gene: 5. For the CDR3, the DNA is TGCAGCGTTGAATTCGGGACAGACAATGAAAAACTGTTTTTT. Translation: CSVEFGTDNEKLFF.

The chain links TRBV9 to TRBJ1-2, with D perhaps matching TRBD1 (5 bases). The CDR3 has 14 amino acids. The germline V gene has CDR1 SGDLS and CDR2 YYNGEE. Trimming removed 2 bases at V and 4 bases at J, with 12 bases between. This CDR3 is CASSVYGASYGYTF. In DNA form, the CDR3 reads TGTGCCAGCAGCGTCTATGGGGCTTCCTATGGCTACACCTTC.